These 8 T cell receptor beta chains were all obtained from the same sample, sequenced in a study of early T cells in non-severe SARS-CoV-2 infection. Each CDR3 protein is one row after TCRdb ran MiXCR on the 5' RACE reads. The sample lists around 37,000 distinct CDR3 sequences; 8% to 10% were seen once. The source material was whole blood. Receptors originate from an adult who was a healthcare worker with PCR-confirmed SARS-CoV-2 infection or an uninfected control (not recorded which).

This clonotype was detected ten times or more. CDR3 loop: CASSLDRSVGEQFF. CDR3 DNA: TGCGCCAGCAGCTTGGACAGGTCGGTGGGAGAGCAGTTCTTC. This chain links TRBV5-1 with TRBJ2-1; D may be TRBD1 (5 bases). Germline V gene lookup returns CDR1 SGHRS and CDR2 YFSETQ. Trimming removed 0 bases from V and 10 bases from J, with 14 bases in between. The CDR3 contains 14 residues.

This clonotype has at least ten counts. The CDR3 loop is CSARDPRGEMWDTEAFF. In DNA form, the CDR3 reads TGCAGTGCTAGAGATCCGAGGGGGGAAATGTGGGACACTGAAGCTTTCTTT. The chain employs TRBV20-1 and TRBJ1-1; tentatively, D is TRBD1 (6 bases). The germline V gene has CDR1 DFQATT and CDR2 SNEGSKA (reference sequence). This CDR3 is built from 17 residues. V lost 0 bases to trimming and J lost 3 bases, with 20 bases between them.

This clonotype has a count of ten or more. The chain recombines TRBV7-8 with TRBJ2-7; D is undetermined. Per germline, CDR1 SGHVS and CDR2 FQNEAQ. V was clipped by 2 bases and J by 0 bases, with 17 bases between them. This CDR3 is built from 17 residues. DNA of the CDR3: TGTGCCAGCAGCTTAAGTTTTTCGCCCACGAGCTCCTACGAGCAGTACTTC. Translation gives CASSLSFSPTSSYEQYF. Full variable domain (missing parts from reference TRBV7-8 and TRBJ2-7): GAGVSQSPRYKVAKRGQDVALRCDPISGHVSLFWYQQALGQGPEFLTYFQNEAQLDKSGLPSDRFFAERPEGSVSTLKIQRTQQEDSAVYLCASSLSFSPTSSYEQYFGPGTRLTVT.

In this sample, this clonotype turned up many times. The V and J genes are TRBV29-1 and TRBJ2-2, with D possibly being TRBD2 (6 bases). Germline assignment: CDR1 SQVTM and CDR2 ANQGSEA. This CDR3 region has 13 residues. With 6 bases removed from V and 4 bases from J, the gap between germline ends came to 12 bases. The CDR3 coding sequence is TGCAGCGTGGATCGGGAGTCCACCGGGGAGCTGTTTTTT. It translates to CSVDRESTGELFF.

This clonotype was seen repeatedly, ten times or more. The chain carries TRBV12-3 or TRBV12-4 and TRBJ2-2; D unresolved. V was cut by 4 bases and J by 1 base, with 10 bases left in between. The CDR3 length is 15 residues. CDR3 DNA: TGTGCCAGCAGTTACGTGCCAGGGAACACCGGGGAGCTGTTTTTT. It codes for CASSYVPGNTGELFF.

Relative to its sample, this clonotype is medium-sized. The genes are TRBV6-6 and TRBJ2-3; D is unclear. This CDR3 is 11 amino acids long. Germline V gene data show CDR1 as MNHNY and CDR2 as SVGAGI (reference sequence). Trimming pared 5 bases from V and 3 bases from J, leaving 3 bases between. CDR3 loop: CASSKTDTQYF. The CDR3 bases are TGTGCCAGCAGTAAAACAGATACGCAGTATTTT.

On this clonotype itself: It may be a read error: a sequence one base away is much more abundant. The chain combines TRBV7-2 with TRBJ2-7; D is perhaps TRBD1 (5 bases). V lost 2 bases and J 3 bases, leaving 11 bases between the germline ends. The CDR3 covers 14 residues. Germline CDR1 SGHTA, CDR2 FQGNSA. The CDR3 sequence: CTSSLQGSNYEQYF. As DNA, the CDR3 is TGTACCAGCAGCTTACAGGGCAGTAACTACGAGCAGTACTTC.

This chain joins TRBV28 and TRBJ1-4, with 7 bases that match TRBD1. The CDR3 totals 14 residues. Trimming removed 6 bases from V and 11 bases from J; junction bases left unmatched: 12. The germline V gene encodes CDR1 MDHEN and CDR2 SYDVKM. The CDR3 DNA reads TGTGCCAGCAGCGGACAGGCCACGAGAAATAAACTGTTTTTT. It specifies CASSGQATRNKLFF.